This T cell receptor beta chain appears in the sequencing data of a study of shared clonotypes between healthy human individuals. Study-level information: Each donor had three CD4 naive, three CD4 memory, two CD8 naive and one CD8 memory plate. Study-level findings and limits: Only a few donors were included, so the genetic and exposure-history diversity represented was limited.

Terminally differentiated effector memory CD45RA+ cells were excluded by CCR7 positive selection of CD45RO-negative cells. On this clone: Its antigen remains unknown.

V trimming: 4 bases; J trimming: 7 bases; junction bases outside the gene matches: 7. This CDR3 spans 14 amino acids. Germline-derived CDR1 and CDR2 are SGDLS and YYNGEE. Profiled with immunoSEQ multiplex PCR; TCRdb holds only in-frame clones, not every one. Of millions of clones in the sample, approximately 94% were seen once. The receptor comes from a man younger than 35 in good health. The J gene is TRBJ2-2, the V gene TRBV9; 7 bases map to TRBD1. The sequenced material came from naive CD8+ T cells sorted from blood. The CDR3 coding sequence is TGTGCCAGCAGCCTAACAGGGGATGTCGGGGAGCTGTTTTTT. Amino acid sequence: CASSLTGDVGELFF.